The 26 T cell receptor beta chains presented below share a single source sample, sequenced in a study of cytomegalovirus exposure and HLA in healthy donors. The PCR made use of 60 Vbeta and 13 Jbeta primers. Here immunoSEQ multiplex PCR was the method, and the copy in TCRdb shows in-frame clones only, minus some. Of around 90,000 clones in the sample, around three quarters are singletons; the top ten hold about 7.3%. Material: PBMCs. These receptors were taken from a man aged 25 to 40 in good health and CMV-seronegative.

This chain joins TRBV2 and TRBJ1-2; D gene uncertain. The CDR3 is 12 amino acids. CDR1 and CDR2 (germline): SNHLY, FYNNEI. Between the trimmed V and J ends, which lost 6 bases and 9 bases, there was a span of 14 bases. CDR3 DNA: TGTGCCAGCAGGGTCAGCGGGATTCGCTACACCTTC. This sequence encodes CASRVSGIRYTF.

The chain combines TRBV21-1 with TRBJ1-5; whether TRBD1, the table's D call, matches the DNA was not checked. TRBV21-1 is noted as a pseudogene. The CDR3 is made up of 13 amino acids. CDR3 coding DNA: TGTGCCAGCAGACCAGGGGAACGTCAGCCCCAGCATTTT. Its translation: CASRPGERQPQHF.

The CDR3 loop is CASRPSGVSTDTQYF. In DNA form, the CDR3 reads TGTGCCAGCAGACCTAGCGGGGTCAGCACAGATACGCAGTATTTT. The chain employs TRBV6-6 and TRBJ2-3; 9 bases fit TRBD2. After removal of 6 bases from V and 0 bases from J, the junction contained 4 bases not matched to a gene. The V gene's germline CDR1 is MNHNY and CDR2 SVGAGI (reference sequence). The CDR3 runs to 15 residues.

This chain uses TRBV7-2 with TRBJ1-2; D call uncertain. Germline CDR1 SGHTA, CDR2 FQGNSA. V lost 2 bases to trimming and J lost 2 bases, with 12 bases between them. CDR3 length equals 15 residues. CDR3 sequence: CASSLTVNSNYGYTF. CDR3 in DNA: TGTGCCAGCAGCTTAACGGTAAATTCCAACTATGGCTACACCTTC.

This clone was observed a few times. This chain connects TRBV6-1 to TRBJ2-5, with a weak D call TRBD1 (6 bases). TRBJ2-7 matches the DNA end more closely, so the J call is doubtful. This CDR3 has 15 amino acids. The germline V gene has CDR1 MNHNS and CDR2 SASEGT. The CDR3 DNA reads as TGTGCCAGCAGTGAAAGGACAGAAGGGTCATACGAGCAGTACTTC. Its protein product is CASSERTEGSYEQYF.

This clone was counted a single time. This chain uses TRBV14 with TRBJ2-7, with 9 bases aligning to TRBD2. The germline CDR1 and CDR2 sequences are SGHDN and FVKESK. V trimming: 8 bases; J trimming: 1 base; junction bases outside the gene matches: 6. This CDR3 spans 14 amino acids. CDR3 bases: TGTGCCAGCTCGAAAAGCGGGGGGTCCTACGAGCAGTACTTC. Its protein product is CASSKSGGSYEQYF.

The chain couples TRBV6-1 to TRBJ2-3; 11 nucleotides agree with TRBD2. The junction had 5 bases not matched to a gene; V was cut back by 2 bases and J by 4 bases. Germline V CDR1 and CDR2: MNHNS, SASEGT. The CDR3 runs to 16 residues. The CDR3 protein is CASSEQSGLAADTQYF. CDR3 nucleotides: TGTGCCAGCAGTGAACAGTCGGGACTAGCGGCAGATACGCAGTATTTT.

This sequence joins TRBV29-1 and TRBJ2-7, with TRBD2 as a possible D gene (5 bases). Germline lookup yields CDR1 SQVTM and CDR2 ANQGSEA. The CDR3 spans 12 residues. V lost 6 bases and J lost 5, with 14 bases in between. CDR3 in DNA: TGCAGCGTGCCCCTACGGGGTGACGAGCAGTACTTC. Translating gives CSVPLRGDEQYF.

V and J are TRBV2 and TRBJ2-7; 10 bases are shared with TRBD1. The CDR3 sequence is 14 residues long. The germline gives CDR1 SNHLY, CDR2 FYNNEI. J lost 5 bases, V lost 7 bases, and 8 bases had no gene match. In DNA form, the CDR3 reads TGTGCCAGCACCGGGACAGGGGTAGTAGACGAGCAGTACTTC. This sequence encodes CASTGTGVVDEQYF.

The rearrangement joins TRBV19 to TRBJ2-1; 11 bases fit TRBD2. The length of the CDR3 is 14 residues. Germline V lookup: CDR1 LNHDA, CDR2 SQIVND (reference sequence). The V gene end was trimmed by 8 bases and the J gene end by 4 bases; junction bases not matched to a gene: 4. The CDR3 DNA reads TGTGCCAGTTTAGCGGGAGGGAATTACAATGAGCAGTTCTTC. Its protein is CASLAGGNYNEQFF. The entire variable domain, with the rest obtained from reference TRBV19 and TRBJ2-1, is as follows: DGGITQSPKYLFRKEGQNVTLSCEQNLNHDAMYWYRQDPGQGLRLIYYSQIVNDFQKGDIAEGYSVSREKKESFPLTVTSAQKNPTAFYLCASLAGGNYNEQFFGPGTRLTVL.

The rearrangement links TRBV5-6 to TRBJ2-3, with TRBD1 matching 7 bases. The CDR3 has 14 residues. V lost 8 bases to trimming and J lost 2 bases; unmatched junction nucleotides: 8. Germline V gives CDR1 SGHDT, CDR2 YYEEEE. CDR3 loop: CASGQDTNTDTQYF. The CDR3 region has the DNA TGTGCCAGTGGACAGGACACGAACACAGATACGCAGTATTTT.

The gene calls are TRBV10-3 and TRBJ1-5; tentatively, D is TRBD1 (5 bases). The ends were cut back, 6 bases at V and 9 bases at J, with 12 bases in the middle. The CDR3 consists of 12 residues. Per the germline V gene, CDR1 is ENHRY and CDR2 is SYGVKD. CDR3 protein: CAIRGPLGPQHF. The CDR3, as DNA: TGTGCCATCAGGGGGCCCCTAGGGCCCCAGCATTTT.

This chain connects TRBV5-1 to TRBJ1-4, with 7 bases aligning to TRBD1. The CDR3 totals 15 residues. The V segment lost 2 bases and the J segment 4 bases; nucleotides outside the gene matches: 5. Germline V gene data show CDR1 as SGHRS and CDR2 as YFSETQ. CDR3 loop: CASSFGTVLNEKLFF. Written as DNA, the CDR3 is TGCGCCAGCAGCTTCGGGACAGTGCTTAATGAAAAACTGTTTTTT. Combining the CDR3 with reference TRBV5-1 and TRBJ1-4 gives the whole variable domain KAGVTQTPRYLIKTRGQQVTLSCSPISGHRSVSWYQQTPGQGLQFLFEYFSETQRNKGNFPGRFSGRQFSNSRSEMNVSTLELGDSALYLCASSFGTVLNEKLFFGSGTQLSVL.

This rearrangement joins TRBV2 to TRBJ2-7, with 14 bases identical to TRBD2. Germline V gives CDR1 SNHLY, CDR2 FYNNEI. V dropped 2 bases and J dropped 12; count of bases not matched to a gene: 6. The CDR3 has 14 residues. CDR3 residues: CASSESGTSGSLYF. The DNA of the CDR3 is TGTGCCAGCAGTGAATCAGGGACTAGCGGGAGTTTGTACTTC.

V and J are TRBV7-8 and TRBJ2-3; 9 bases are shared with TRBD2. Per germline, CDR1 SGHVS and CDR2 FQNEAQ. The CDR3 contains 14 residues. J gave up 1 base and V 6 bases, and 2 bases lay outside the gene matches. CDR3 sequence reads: CASSRLAGTDTQYF. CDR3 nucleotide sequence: TGTGCCAGCAGTCGACTAGCGGGCACAGATACGCAGTATTTT. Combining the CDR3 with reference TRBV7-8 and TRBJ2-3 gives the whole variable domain GAGVSQSPRYKVAKRGQDVALRCDPISGHVSLFWYQQALGQGPEFLTYFQNEAQLDKSGLPSDRFFAERPEGSVSTLKIQRTQQEDSAVYLCASSRLAGTDTQYFGPGTRLTVL.

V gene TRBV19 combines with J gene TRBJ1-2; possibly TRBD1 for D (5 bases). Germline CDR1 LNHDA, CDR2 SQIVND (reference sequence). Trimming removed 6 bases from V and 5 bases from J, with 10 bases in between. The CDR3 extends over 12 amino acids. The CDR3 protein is CASRGGTYGYTF. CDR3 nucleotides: TGTGCCAGTAGGGGGGGGACGTATGGCTACACCTTC.

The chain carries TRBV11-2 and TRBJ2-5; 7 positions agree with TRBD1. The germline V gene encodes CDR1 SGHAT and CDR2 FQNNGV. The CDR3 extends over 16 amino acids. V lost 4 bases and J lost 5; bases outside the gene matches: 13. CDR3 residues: CASSSANRGMGETQYF. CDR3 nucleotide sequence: TGTGCCAGCAGCTCCGCTAACAGGGGAATGGGGGAGACCCAGTACTTC.

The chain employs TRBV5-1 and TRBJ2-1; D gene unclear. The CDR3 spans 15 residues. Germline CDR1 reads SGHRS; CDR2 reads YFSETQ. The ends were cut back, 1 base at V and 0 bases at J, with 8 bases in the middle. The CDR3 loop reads CASSLQQSSYNEQFF. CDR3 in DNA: TGCGCCAGCAGCTTGCAACAGAGCTCCTACAATGAGCAGTTCTTC.

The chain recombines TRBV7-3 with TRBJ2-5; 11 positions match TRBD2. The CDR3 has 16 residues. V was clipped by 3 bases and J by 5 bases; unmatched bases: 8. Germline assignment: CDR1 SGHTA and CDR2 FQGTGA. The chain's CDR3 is CASSFPTSGGRETQYF. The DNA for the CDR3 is TGTGCCAGCAGCTTCCCAACTAGCGGGGGAAGGGAGACCCAGTACTTC.

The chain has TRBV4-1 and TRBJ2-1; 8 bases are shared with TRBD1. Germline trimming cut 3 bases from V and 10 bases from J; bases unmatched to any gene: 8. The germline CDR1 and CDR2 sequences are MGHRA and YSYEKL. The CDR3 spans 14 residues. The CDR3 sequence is CASSHRTGIGEQFF. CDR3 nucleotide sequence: TGCGCCAGCAGCCATCGGACAGGGATCGGGGAGCAGTTCTTC.

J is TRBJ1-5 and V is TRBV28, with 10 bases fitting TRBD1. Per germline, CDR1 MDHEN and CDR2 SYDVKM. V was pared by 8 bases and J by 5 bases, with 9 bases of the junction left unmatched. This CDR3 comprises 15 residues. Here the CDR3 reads CASVPLTGGDQPQHF. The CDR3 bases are TGTGCCAGCGTACCTCTGACAGGGGGCGATCAGCCCCAGCATTTT. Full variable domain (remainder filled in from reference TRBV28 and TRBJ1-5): DVKVTQSSRYLVKRTGEKVFLECVQDMDHENMFWYRQDPGLGLRLIYFSYDVKMKEKGDIPEGYSVSREKKERFSLILESASTNQTSMYLCASVPLTGGDQPQHFGDGTRLSIL.

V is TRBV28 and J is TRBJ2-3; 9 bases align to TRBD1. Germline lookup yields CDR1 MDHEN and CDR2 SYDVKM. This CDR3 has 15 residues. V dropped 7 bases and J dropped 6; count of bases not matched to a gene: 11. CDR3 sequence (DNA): TGTGCCAGCACCCCAGGGACAGGGACAAAGGATACGCAGTATTTT. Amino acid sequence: CASTPGTGTKDTQYF.

CDR3 in amino acids: CASSSRTGVGKLFF. The CDR3, as DNA: TGTGCCAGCAGCTCACGGACAGGGGTGGGAAAACTGTTTTTT. The rearrangement uses TRBV7-8 and TRBJ1-4, with 9 bases fitting TRBD1. The germline gives CDR1 SGHVS, CDR2 FQNEAQ. CDR3 size: 14 residues. V gave up 4 bases and J gave up 10 bases; unmatched junction bases: 7.

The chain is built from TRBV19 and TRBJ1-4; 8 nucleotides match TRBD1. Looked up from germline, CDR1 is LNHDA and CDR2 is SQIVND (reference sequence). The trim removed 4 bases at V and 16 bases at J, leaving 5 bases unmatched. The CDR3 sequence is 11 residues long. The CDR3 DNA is TGTGCCAGTAGTACGGGACAGGCGGCGTTTTTT. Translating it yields CASSTGQAAFF.

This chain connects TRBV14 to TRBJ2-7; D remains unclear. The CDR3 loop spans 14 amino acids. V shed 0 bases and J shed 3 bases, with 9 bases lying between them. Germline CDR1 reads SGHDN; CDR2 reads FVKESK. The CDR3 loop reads CASSQDHAIYEQYF. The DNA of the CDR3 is TGTGCCAGCAGCCAAGATCACGCTATCTACGAGCAGTACTTC. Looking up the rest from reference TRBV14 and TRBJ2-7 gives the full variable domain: EAGVTQFPSHSVIEKGQTVTLRCDPISGHDNLYWYRRVMGKEIKFLLHFVKESKQDESGMPNNRFLAERTGGTYSTLKVQPAELEDSGVYFCASSQDHAIYEQYFGPGTRLTVT.

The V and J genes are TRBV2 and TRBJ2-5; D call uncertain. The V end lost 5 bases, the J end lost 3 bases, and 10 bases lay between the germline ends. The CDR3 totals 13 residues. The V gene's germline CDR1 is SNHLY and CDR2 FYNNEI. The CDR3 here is CASSHNEEETQYF. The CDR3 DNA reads TGTGCCAGCAGTCATAACGAGGAAGAGACCCAGTACTTC.